This T cell receptor (beta chain) originates from a study of cytomegalovirus exposure and HLA in healthy donors. About the study: Some 85 million unique TCRs, all from HLA-typed donors, were included in an early release of the data. Notes on the study in general: Most TCR sequences proved rare, with some public TCRs found in many donors. Indistinguishable V segments such as TRBV6-2 and TRBV6-3 were excluded.

The V and J ends lost 2 bases and 8 bases respectively, with 19 bases between them. CDR3 length: 16 residues. With respect to this clone: Its antigen is undetermined.

The PCR employed 60 Vbeta primers together with 13 Jbeta primers. The table came from immunoSEQ multiplex PCR; TCRdb's copy has only in-frame clones and leaves some out. The sample holds about 200,000 clones; 79% are singletons and the top ten take under 2%. The sequenced sample was PBMCs. This clonotype originated in a girl aged 10 to 17 in good health and CMV-seropositive. The V gene is TRBV23-1, the J gene TRBJ2-1; tentative D call: TRBD1 (5 bases). TRBV23-1 is an ORF, with its function uncertain. This chain's CDR3 is CASSQVPTGREDEQFF. The CDR3 nucleotides read TGCGCCAGCAGTCAAGTCCCTACGGGCAGGGAAGATGAGCAGTTCTTC.